A selection of T cell receptor beta chains follows, all from one sample in a study of cytomegalovirus exposure and HLA in healthy donors. The method was immunoSEQ multiplex PCR; TCRdb's version includes in-frame clones alone and lacks a portion of them. The table lists about 190,000 clones, approximately 84% of them singletons. Sequencing used PBMCs. Every receptor here comes from a man aged 45 to 65 in good health and CMV-seronegative. Both conserved end residues are part of each CDR3. A D gene is named only where the DNA matches it firmly. Only part of the rows carry a size: once, few, many, or a class if the clone is expanded.

D gene	clone size	J gene	V gene	CDR3 DNA	CDR3 protein
.	few	TRBJ1-2	TRBV4-1	TGCGCCAGCAGCCAAGCGGGTACGGTCGCTGGCTACACCTTC	CASSQAGTVAGYTF
.	.	TRBJ1-2	TRBV13	TGTGCCAGCAGCAGGTCTAGGACTGATGGCTACACCTTC	CASSRSRTDGYTF
.	few	TRBJ2-1	TRBV5-5	TGTGCCAGCAGCTTGGAGGCAGCGTCTTTCTACAATGAGCAGTTCTTC	CASSLEAASFYNEQFF
.	few	TRBJ1-1	TRBV10-2	TGCGCCACCTTACAGACCATGAACACTGAAGCTTTCTTT	CATLQTMNTEAFF
.	.	TRBJ2-7	TRBV7-9	TGTGCCAGCAGCTCTTCAGGGAACCCCCGGGACGAGCAGTACTTC	CASSSSGNPRDEQYF
.	.	TRBJ1-1	TRBV10-1	TGCGCCAGCAGTGATGGCCCGAACACTGAAGCTTTCTTT	CASSDGPNTEAFF
TRBD2	.	TRBJ2-5	TRBV7-7	TGTGCTAGCAGCTTAGGTTTGCGGGGGGCCTTTGAGACCCAGTACTTC	CASSLGLRGAFETQYF
.	.	TRBJ2-1	TRBV5-1	TGCGCCAGCAGCTTGGCCCAGGTCAATGAGCAGTTCTTC	CASSLAQVNEQFF
TRBD1	once	TRBJ2-5	TRBV10-3	TGTGCCATCAGTGAGGACACAGGGGGACGGGAGACCCAGTACTTC	CAISEDTGGRETQYF
.	once	TRBJ1-1	TRBV9	TGTGCCAGCAGCCCCAGAATGAACACTGAAGCTTTCTTT	CASSPRMNTEAFF
TRBD1	.	TRBJ2-5	TRBV5-4	TGTGCCAGCAGCTCCGGGACAGGGGATTTCAGGGAGACCCAGTACTTC	CASSSGTGDFRETQYF
TRBD2	.	TRBJ2-4	TRBV7-2	TGTGCCAGCAGCTTAGGGTGGACTAGCGGCATTCAGTACTTC	CASSLGWTSGIQYF
TRBD1	.	TRBJ2-3	TRBV19	TGTGCCAGTTCAGACAGGGATGTTGGAGATACGCAGTATTTT	CASSDRDVGDTQYF
.	.	TRBJ2-3	TRBV10-2	TGCGCCAGCAGTGAAGGCGGGGATACGCAGTATTTT	CASSEGGDTQYF
.	.	TRBJ1-5	TRBV27	TGTGCCAGCAGTTGGAACGGAGCCAATCAGCCCCAGCATTTT	CASSWNGANQPQHF
TRBD2	.	TRBJ2-2	TRBV25-1	TGTGCCAGCAGTGAATGGGGGGGGAGGGTCACCGGGGAGCTGTTTTTT	CASSEWGGRVTGELFF
.	.	TRBJ1-2	TRBV5-1	TGCGCCAGCAGCTTGTCCAACGGGGGAGAAGGCTACACCTTC	CASSLSNGGEGYTF
TRBD1	.	TRBJ1-2	TRBV18	TGTGCCAGCTCACCACTCGGTGAGGGGGCCTATGGCTACACCTTC	CASSPLGEGAYGYTF
.	.	TRBJ2-7	TRBV6-5	TGTGCCAGCAGAGGAGGCCAAGTAGCCTACGAGCAGTACTTC	CASRGGQVAYEQYF
.	.	TRBJ1-1	TRBV15	TGTGCCACCAGCAGAGATCCGGGGGGGCTGGGAAACACTGAAGCTTTCTTT	CATSRDPGGLGNTEAFF
TRBD1	few	TRBJ1-4	TRBV7-2	TGTGCCAGCAGCCCGACAGGGACTAATGAAAAACTGTTTTTT	CASSPTGTNEKLFF
.	.	TRBJ1-4	TRBV5-6	TGTGCCAGCAGCTTGGCCGCGCTGATTAATGAAAAACTGTTTTTT	CASSLAALINEKLFF
.	once	TRBJ2-2	TRBV19	TGTGCCAGTACAAAGGGGGTCAACACCGGGGAGCTGTTTTTT	CASTKGVNTGELFF
.	.	TRBJ2-3	TRBV19	TGTGCCAGTAGTATTAGTGATACGCAGTATTTT	CASSISDTQYF
.	.	TRBJ2-5	TRBV7-2	TGTGCCAGCAGCTGGACTGGGGAGACCCAGTACTTC	CASSWTGETQYF
.	.	TRBJ1-2	TRBV2	TGTGCCAGCAGTGCTACAGGCCCCCTTGGCTACACCTTC	CASSATGPLGYTF
TRBD2	.	TRBJ2-4	TRBV5-6	TGTGCCAGCACCTCTGGAGCGGGGGCCAAAAACATTCAGTACTTC	CASTSGAGAKNIQYF
.	.	TRBJ2-2	TRBV19	TGTGCCAGTGGCCGTTCGCTTCCCACCGGGGAGCTGTTTTTT	CASGRSLPTGELFF
TRBD1	few	TRBJ1-1	TRBV14	TGTGCCAGCAGCCCTGGACAGGTTTGGAGAACTGAAGCTTTCTTT	CASSPGQVWRTEAFF
.	few	TRBJ1-2	TRBV6-1	TGTGCCAGCAGTGAATATGTAGGGGACTATGGCTACACCTTC	CASSEYVGDYGYTF
.	once	TRBJ1-6	TRBV12-5	TGTGCTAGTGGAAACTGGCCAGGGAACCCCCTCAGCTCCTATAATTCACCCCTCCACTTT	CASGNWPGNPLSSYNSPLHF
TRBD1	.	TRBJ2-7	TRBV7-2	TGTGCCAGCCGGACAGGACACTACGAGCAGTACTTC	CASRTGHYEQYF
.	few	TRBJ2-7	TRBV20-1	TGCAGTGCTAGCTTCGGGGGCGAGCAGTACTTC	CSASFGGEQYF
.	.	TRBJ1-5	TRBV9	TGTGCCAGCAGCGTAGCCCTCAATCAGCCCCAGCATTTT	CASSVALNQPQHF
.	.	TRBJ2-3	TRBV14	TGTGCCAGCAGCCTTGGCGGACAGCACACAGATACGCAGTATTTT	CASSLGGQHTDTQYF
TRBD1	.	TRBJ1-2	TRBV18	TGTGCCAGCTCATCTGACAGGGGCTATGGCTACACCTTC	CASSSDRGYGYTF
.	.	TRBJ1-2	TRBV9	TGTGCCAGCAGCCTGGGCCCGATCGGCTACACCTTC	CASSLGPIGYTF
.	.	TRBJ2-2	TRBV11-3	TGTGCCAGCAGCTTAAACAGATACACCGGGGAGCTGTTTTTT	CASSLNRYTGELFF